This T cell receptor (beta chain) was recorded in a study of technical replicates of blood from several donors. Trimming took 5 bases from V and 1 from J; bases not matched to a gene: 6. The CDR3 extends over 14 amino acids. Germline lookup yields CDR1 GTSNPN and CDR2 SVGIG (reference sequence). Profiled with immunoSEQ multiplex PCR; TCRdb holds only in-frame clones, not every one. The sample lists approximately 50,000 clones; roughly 95% were seen once. The sample consisted of T cells isolated from PBMCs. The V gene is TRBV30, the J gene TRBJ2-5; TRBD1 matches at 8 bases. This clonotype was obtained from a human donor in good health. The CDR3 DNA reads as TGTGCCTGGGAGGACAGGGCTTTCCAAGAGACCCAGTACTTC. It specifies CAWEDRAFQETQYF.